The rows below give T cell receptor beta chains drawn from one sample of a study of shared clonotypes between healthy human individuals. Data came from immunoSEQ multiplex PCR; TCRdb stores just in-frame clones and leaves some out. The repertoire has 600,000 or so clones, 90% to 95% of them found once; the top ten carry around 0.12%. The sample consisted of naive CD8+ T cells sorted from blood. The source of these receptors is a woman aged 25 to 39 in good health. Both conserved end residues are part of each CDR3. The D gene is left open where the match is weak. Only part of the rows carry a size: once, few, many, or a class if the clone is expanded.

abundance: NA; j_gene: TRBJ2-7; d_gene: NA; v_gene: TRBV7-2; len: 16; CDR3aa: CASSLVEGSGSYEQYF; CDR3nt: TGTGCCAGCAGCTTAGTGGAGGGTAGCGGATCCTACGAGCAGTACTTC
abundance: NA; j_gene: TRBJ1-1; d_gene: TRBD1; v_gene: TRBV27; len: 14; CDR3aa: CASSDRDLNTEAFF; CDR3nt: TGTGCCAGCAGTGACAGGGATCTGAACACTGAAGCTTTCTTT
abundance: NA; j_gene: TRBJ2-7; d_gene: NA; v_gene: TRBV4-2; len: 17; CDR3aa: CASSQEDSASETYEQYF; CDR3nt: TGTGCCAGCAGCCAAGAGGATTCGGCTAGCGAGACCTACGAGCAGTACTTC
abundance: NA; j_gene: TRBJ2-5; d_gene: NA; v_gene: TRBV19; len: 13; CDR3aa: CASSLGAAGWQYF; CDR3nt: TGTGCCAGTAGTTTGGGGGCGGCCGGGTGGCAGTACTTC
abundance: NA; j_gene: TRBJ2-7; d_gene: TRBD1; v_gene: TRBV7-8; len: 14; CDR3aa: CASTTRTGRYEQYF; CDR3nt: TGTGCCAGCACCACCCGGACAGGGAGATACGAGCAGTACTTC
abundance: NA; j_gene: TRBJ2-7; d_gene: NA; v_gene: TRBV28; len: 14; CDR3aa: CASSNLPGGYEQYF; CDR3nt: TGTGCCAGCAGTAATCTACCCGGGGGCTACGAGCAGTACTTC
abundance: NA; j_gene: TRBJ1-1; d_gene: TRBD1; v_gene: TRBV10-3; len: 16; CDR3aa: CAISSQRGQGQPEAFF; CDR3nt: TGTGCCATCAGCTCTCAACGGGGACAGGGACAACCTGAAGCTTTCTTT
abundance: NA; j_gene: TRBJ2-4; d_gene: TRBD2; v_gene: TRBV10-3; len: 19; CDR3aa: CAISAGTSGREGAKNIQYF; CDR3nt: TGTGCCATCAGCGCCGGGACTAGCGGGAGGGAGGGAGCCAAAAACATTCAGTACTTC
abundance: NA; j_gene: TRBJ2-7; d_gene: TRBD1; v_gene: TRBV5-1; len: 14; CDR3aa: CASSETGGLYEQYF; CDR3nt: TGCGCCAGCAGCGAGACAGGGGGCCTTTACGAGCAGTACTTC
abundance: NA; j_gene: TRBJ2-2; d_gene: TRBD2; v_gene: TRBV27; len: 15; CDR3aa: CASTPGTSGSGELFF; CDR3nt: TGTGCCAGCACTCCTGGGACTAGCGGGAGCGGGGAGCTGTTTTTT
abundance: NA; j_gene: TRBJ2-7; d_gene: NA; v_gene: TRBV29-1; len: 14; CDR3aa: CSAADRRTDWEQYF; CDR3nt: TGCAGCGCGGCGGACCGGAGGACCGACTGGGAGCAGTACTTC
abundance: NA; j_gene: TRBJ2-1; d_gene: TRBD2; v_gene: TRBV10-3; len: 13; CDR3aa: CAIGLGHDNEQFF; CDR3nt: TGTGCCATCGGACTAGGCCATGACAATGAGCAGTTCTTC
abundance: NA; j_gene: TRBJ2-7; d_gene: TRBD2; v_gene: TRBV27; len: 15; CDR3aa: CASSPRDSGSYEQYF; CDR3nt: TGTGCCAGCAGTCCCCGGGATAGCGGGAGCTACGAGCAGTACTTC
abundance: NA; j_gene: TRBJ2-7; d_gene: NA; v_gene: TRBV5-1; len: 17; CDR3aa: CASSLDSLRTASYEQYF; CDR3nt: TGCGCCAGCAGCTTGGATTCCCTTAGAACCGCCTCCTACGAGCAGTACTTC
abundance: NA; j_gene: TRBJ2-7; d_gene: TRBD1; v_gene: TRBV6-5; len: 15; CDR3aa: CASSYASTGAYEQYF; CDR3nt: TGTGCCAGCAGTTACGCTTCGACAGGGGCCTACGAGCAGTACTTC
abundance: NA; j_gene: TRBJ1-1; d_gene: TRBD1; v_gene: TRBV14; len: 12; CDR3aa: CASSRTGAEAFF; CDR3nt: TGTGCCAGCAGCCGGACAGGGGCCGAAGCTTTCTTT
abundance: NA; j_gene: TRBJ2-7; d_gene: TRBD2; v_gene: TRBV2; len: 13; CDR3aa: CASGGGSSYEQYF; CDR3nt: TGTGCCAGCGGAGGCGGGAGCTCCTACGAGCAGTACTTC
abundance: NA; j_gene: TRBJ2-7; d_gene: TRBD1; v_gene: TRBV9; len: 14; CDR3aa: CASSVATTGNEQYF; CDR3nt: TGTGCCAGCAGCGTAGCGACGACAGGGAACGAGCAGTACTTC
abundance: NA; j_gene: TRBJ1-5; d_gene: NA; v_gene: TRBV27; len: 15; CDR3aa: CASRRAGYGNQPQHF; CDR3nt: TGTGCCAGCAGGCGGGCCGGATACGGCAATCAGCCCCAGCATTTT
abundance: NA; j_gene: TRBJ2-7; d_gene: TRBD1; v_gene: TRBV27; len: 14; CDR3aa: CASSPRDRAYEQYF; CDR3nt: TGTGCCAGCAGCCCCCGGGACAGGGCCTACGAGCAGTACTTC
abundance: NA; j_gene: TRBJ2-7; d_gene: TRBD2; v_gene: TRBV9; len: 14; CDR3aa: CASSVGRGAYEQYF; CDR3nt: TGTGCCAGCAGCGTAGGACGGGGGGCCTACGAGCAGTACTTC
abundance: NA; j_gene: TRBJ2-1; d_gene: NA; v_gene: TRBV5-1; len: 15; CDR3aa: CASSLGLDLGNEQFF; CDR3nt: TGCGCCAGCAGCTTGGGGCTCGACCTGGGGAATGAGCAGTTCTTC
abundance: NA; j_gene: TRBJ2-1; d_gene: NA; v_gene: TRBV5-1; len: 16; CDR3aa: CASSMAPGAAYNEQFF; CDR3nt: TGCGCCAGCAGCATGGCCCCAGGTGCCGCCTACAATGAGCAGTTCTTC
abundance: once; j_gene: TRBJ2-1; d_gene: NA; v_gene: TRBV7-9; len: 12; CDR3aa: CATIGVRNEQFF; CDR3nt: TGTGCCACCATAGGGGTTCGCAATGAGCAGTTCTTC
abundance: NA; j_gene: TRBJ1-2; d_gene: TRBD1; v_gene: TRBV25-1; len: 14; CDR3aa: CASSDVGTGEGYTF; CDR3nt: TGTGCCAGCAGTGACGTGGGGACAGGGGAAGGCTACACCTTC
abundance: NA; j_gene: TRBJ1-5; d_gene: NA; v_gene: TRBV28; len: 14; CDR3aa: CASTMRGYNQPQHF; CDR3nt: TGTGCCAGCACGATGAGGGGGTACAATCAGCCCCAGCATTTT
abundance: NA; j_gene: TRBJ2-7; d_gene: NA; v_gene: TRBV4-1; len: 15; CDR3aa: CASSQDGTVTYEQYF; CDR3nt: TGCGCCAGCAGCCAAGATGGGACGGTCACCTACGAGCAGTACTTC
abundance: NA; j_gene: TRBJ1-3; d_gene: NA; v_gene: TRBV7-9; len: 13; CDR3aa: CASSRGNPDTIYF; CDR3nt: TGTGCCAGCAGCCGAGGAAACCCGGACACCATATATTTT
abundance: NA; j_gene: TRBJ2-1; d_gene: NA; v_gene: TRBV19; len: 15; CDR3aa: CASSVVGAPYNEQFF; CDR3nt: TGTGCCAGTAGCGTAGTAGGGGCCCCCTACAATGAGCAGTTCTTC
abundance: NA; j_gene: TRBJ2-7; d_gene: NA; v_gene: TRBV5-1; len: 16; CDR3aa: CASSLDHRRSSYEQYF; CDR3nt: TGCGCCAGCAGCTTGGACCATAGGCGAAGCTCCTACGAGCAGTACTTC
abundance: NA; j_gene: TRBJ1-2; d_gene: TRBD1; v_gene: TRBV7-6; len: 13; CDR3aa: CASSATGEYGYTF; CDR3nt: TGTGCCAGCAGCGCGACAGGGGAGTATGGCTACACCTTC
abundance: NA; j_gene: TRBJ2-3; d_gene: TRBD1; v_gene: TRBV9; len: 14; CDR3aa: CASSPTGGSDTQYF; CDR3nt: TGTGCCAGCAGCCCCACAGGGGGTTCAGATACGCAGTATTTT
abundance: once; j_gene: TRBJ1-5; d_gene: NA; v_gene: TRBV4-1; len: 15; CDR3aa: CASSQELAANQPQHF; CDR3nt: TGCGCCAGCAGCCAAGAATTGGCCGCCAATCAGCCCCAGCATTTT
abundance: NA; j_gene: TRBJ2-7; d_gene: TRBD2; v_gene: TRBV6-5; len: 15; CDR3aa: CASSSSGGRWREQYF; CDR3nt: TGTGCCAGCAGTTCGTCGGGAGGGCGCTGGCGCGAGCAGTACTTC
abundance: NA; j_gene: TRBJ2-3; d_gene: NA; v_gene: TRBV4-1; len: 15; CDR3aa: CASSQDTGEADTQYF; CDR3nt: TGCGCCAGCAGCCAAGATACGGGAGAGGCAGATACGCAGTATTTT
abundance: NA; j_gene: TRBJ2-3; d_gene: TRBD1; v_gene: TRBV7-9; len: 15; CDR3aa: CASSPDRGPTDTQYF; CDR3nt: TGTGCCAGCAGCCCCGACAGGGGGCCCACAGATACGCAGTATTTT
abundance: NA; j_gene: TRBJ2-7; d_gene: TRBD2; v_gene: TRBV9; len: 15; CDR3aa: CASSPGTSGPYEQYF; CDR3nt: TGTGCCAGCAGCCCCGGGACTAGCGGCCCCTACGAGCAGTACTTC
abundance: NA; j_gene: TRBJ2-1; d_gene: TRBD2; v_gene: TRBV6-1; len: 16; CDR3aa: CASSAYGGSGRNEQFF; CDR3nt: TGTGCCAGCAGTGCCTACGGGGGTAGCGGGAGAAATGAGCAGTTCTTC
abundance: NA; j_gene: TRBJ2-7; d_gene: NA; v_gene: TRBV11-2; len: 17; CDR3aa: CASSLGPTIGVGFGQYF; CDR3nt: TGTGCCAGCAGCTTGGGGCCAACCATAGGAGTTGGTTTTGGGCAGTACTTC
abundance: NA; j_gene: TRBJ2-6; d_gene: NA; v_gene: TRBV7-9; len: 18; CDR3aa: CASPEGGHQYSGANVLTF; CDR3nt: TGTGCCAGCCCAGAGGGAGGACACCAGTACTCTGGGGCCAACGTCCTGACTTTC
abundance: NA; j_gene: TRBJ2-1; d_gene: NA; v_gene: TRBV9; len: 12; CDR3aa: CASSDSYNEQFF; CDR3nt: TGTGCCAGCAGCGACTCCTACAATGAGCAGTTCTTC
abundance: NA; j_gene: TRBJ1-2; d_gene: NA; v_gene: TRBV5-4; len: 15; CDR3aa: CASSVKGLSGTGYTF; CDR3nt: TGTGCCAGCAGCGTCAAGGGTTTAAGTGGGACTGGCTACACCTTC
abundance: NA; j_gene: TRBJ1-4; d_gene: NA; v_gene: TRBV6-5; len: 15; CDR3aa: CASSYSGGGAEKLFF; CDR3nt: TGTGCCAGCAGTTACTCGGGTGGAGGGGCCGAAAAACTGTTTTTT
abundance: NA; j_gene: TRBJ2-7; d_gene: TRBD2; v_gene: TRBV6-5; len: 15; CDR3aa: CASSALAGGSHEQYF; CDR3nt: TGTGCCAGCAGCGCACTAGCGGGAGGGAGCCACGAGCAGTACTTC
abundance: NA; j_gene: TRBJ2-3; d_gene: NA; v_gene: TRBV2; len: 18; CDR3aa: CASGEDADRTISTDTQYF; CDR3nt: TGTGCCAGCGGAGAGGATGCTGACAGGACAATTAGCACAGATACGCAGTATTTT
abundance: NA; j_gene: TRBJ2-2; d_gene: TRBD2; v_gene: TRBV2; len: 18; CDR3aa: CASSEGWLAGANTGELFF; CDR3nt: TGTGCCAGCAGTGAGGGTTGGCTAGCGGGAGCTAACACCGGGGAGCTGTTTTTT
abundance: NA; j_gene: TRBJ2-7; d_gene: NA; v_gene: TRBV9; len: 14; CDR3aa: CASSAGTLTYEQYF; CDR3nt: TGTGCCAGCAGCGCCGGGACTCTTACCTACGAGCAGTACTTC
abundance: NA; j_gene: TRBJ2-2; d_gene: TRBD1; v_gene: TRBV28; len: 15; CDR3aa: CASRIRGRNTGELFF; CDR3nt: TGTGCCAGCCGCATCAGGGGGCGGAACACCGGGGAGCTGTTTTTT
abundance: NA; j_gene: TRBJ2-7; d_gene: TRBD2; v_gene: TRBV11-2; len: 15; CDR3aa: CASSPLARSSYEQYF; CDR3nt: TGTGCCAGCAGCCCACTAGCGCGCAGCTCCTACGAGCAGTACTTC
abundance: NA; j_gene: TRBJ2-7; d_gene: NA; v_gene: TRBV27; len: 15; CDR3aa: CASQTTGSSYYEQYF; CDR3nt: TGTGCCAGCCAGACGACAGGCTCATCTTATTACGAGCAGTACTTC
abundance: once; j_gene: TRBJ2-7; d_gene: TRBD2; v_gene: TRBV7-6; len: 14; CDR3aa: CASSVTSGSNEQYF; CDR3nt: TGTGCCAGCAGCGTCACTAGCGGGAGTAACGAGCAGTACTTC
abundance: NA; j_gene: TRBJ2-1; d_gene: NA; v_gene: TRBV4-1; len: 12; CDR3aa: CASRGGSNEQFF; CDR3nt: TGCGCCAGCAGAGGAGGGTCCAATGAGCAGTTCTTC
abundance: NA; j_gene: TRBJ2-1; d_gene: NA; v_gene: TRBV11-2; len: 14; CDR3aa: CASSTPQGYNEQFF; CDR3nt: TGTGCCAGCAGCACACCACAGGGTTACAATGAGCAGTTCTTC
abundance: NA; j_gene: TRBJ1-2; d_gene: NA; v_gene: TRBV7-9; len: 12; CDR3aa: CASSLGSYGYTF; CDR3nt: TGTGCCAGCAGCTTAGGTTCCTATGGCTACACCTTC
abundance: NA; j_gene: TRBJ2-1; d_gene: TRBD2; v_gene: TRBV7-9; len: 16; CDR3aa: CASSLVFQREYNEQFF; CDR3nt: TGTGCCAGCAGCTTAGTATTCCAGCGGGAGTACAATGAGCAGTTCTTC